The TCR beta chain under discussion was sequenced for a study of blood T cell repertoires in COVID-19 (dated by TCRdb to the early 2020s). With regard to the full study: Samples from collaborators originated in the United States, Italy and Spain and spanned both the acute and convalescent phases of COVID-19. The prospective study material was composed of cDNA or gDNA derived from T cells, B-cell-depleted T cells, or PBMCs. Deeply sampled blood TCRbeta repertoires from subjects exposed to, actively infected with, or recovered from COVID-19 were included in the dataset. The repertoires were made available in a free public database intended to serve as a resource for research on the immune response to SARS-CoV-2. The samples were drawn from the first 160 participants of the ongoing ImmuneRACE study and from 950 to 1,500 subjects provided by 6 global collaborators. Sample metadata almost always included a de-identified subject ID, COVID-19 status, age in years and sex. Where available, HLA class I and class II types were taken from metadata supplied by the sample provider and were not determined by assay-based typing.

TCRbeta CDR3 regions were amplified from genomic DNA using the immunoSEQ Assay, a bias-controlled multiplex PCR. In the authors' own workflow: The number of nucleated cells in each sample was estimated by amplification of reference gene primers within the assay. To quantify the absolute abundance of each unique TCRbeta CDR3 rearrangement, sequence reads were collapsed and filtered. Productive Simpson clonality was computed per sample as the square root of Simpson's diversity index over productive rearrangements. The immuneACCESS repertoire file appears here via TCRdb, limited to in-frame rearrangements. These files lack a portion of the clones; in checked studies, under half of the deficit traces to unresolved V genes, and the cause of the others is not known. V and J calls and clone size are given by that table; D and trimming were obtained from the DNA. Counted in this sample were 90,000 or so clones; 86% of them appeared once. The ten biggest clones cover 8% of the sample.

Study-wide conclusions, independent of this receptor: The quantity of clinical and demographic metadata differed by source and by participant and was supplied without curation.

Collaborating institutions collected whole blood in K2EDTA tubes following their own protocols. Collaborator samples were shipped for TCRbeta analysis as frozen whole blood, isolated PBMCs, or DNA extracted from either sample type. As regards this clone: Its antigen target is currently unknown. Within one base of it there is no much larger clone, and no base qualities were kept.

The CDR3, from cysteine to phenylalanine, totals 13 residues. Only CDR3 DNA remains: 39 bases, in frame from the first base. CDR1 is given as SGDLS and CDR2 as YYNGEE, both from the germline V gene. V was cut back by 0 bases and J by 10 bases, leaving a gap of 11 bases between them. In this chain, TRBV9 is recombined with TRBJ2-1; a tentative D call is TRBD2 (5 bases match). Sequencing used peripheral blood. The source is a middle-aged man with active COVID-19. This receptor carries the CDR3 CASSVGGYGEQFF. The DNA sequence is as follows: TGTGCCAGCAGCGTAGGCGGGTATGGAGAGCAGTTCTTC.